These 28 T cell receptor beta chains were all obtained from the same sample, sequenced in a study of T-cell reconstitution after alpha-beta-depleted transplantation in children. For TCRbeta, the library was prepared with unique molecular identifiers. TCRdb reprocessed the PCR reads with MiXCR, giving one entry per CDR3 protein. Of about 980,000 distinct CDR3 sequences listed, less than 30% are singletons. Sequencing was performed on PBMCs, mostly from graft donor cells, taken 360 days after TCRalphabeta/CD19-depleted stem cell transplant. These receptors all come from a boy younger than two who had a stem cell transplant for SCID, so the T cells may come from the graft donor.

In its sample, this clonotype was seen a few times. The chain is built from TRBV3-1 and TRBJ2-7; no clear D gene. The CDR3 length is 13 residues. Looked up from germline, CDR1 is LGHDT and CDR2 is YNNKEL (reference sequence). Between the trimmed V and J ends, which lost 4 bases and 4 bases, there was a span of 11 bases. The CDR3 sequence is CASSLQVGYEQYF. The CDR3 nucleotides read TGTGCCAGCAGCCTCCAAGTCGGTTACGAGCAGTACTTC.

The chain combines TRBV10-2 with TRBJ1-4, with D possibly being TRBD1 (6 bases). Germline V CDR1 and CDR2: WSHSY, SAAADI. Deletions cut 4 bases from V and 0 bases from J, with 12 bases between. The length of the CDR3 is 16 residues. CDR3 coding DNA: TGCGCCAGCAGTGCCTGGACAGCCGCAACTAATGAAAAACTGTTTTTT. Its translation: CASSAWTAATNEKLFF.

The V gene is TRBV12-3 or TRBV12-4, the J gene TRBJ2-1, with TRBD1 as a possible D gene (6 bases). V was trimmed by 7 bases and J by 10 bases, leaving 23 bases between them. The CDR3 contains 15 residues. The CDR3 DNA is TGTGCCAGCACGTCAAGGATCAGGGACACATCAGAGCAGTTCTTC. It yields the protein CASTSRIRDTSEQFF.

This clonotype was found a few times. The CDR3 DNA sequence: TGCAGCGTTGGCATGGGACAGACCAACTATGGCTACACCTTC. Its protein product is CSVGMGQTNYGYTF. The chain couples TRBV29-1 to TRBJ1-2, with 7 bases identical to TRBD1. Germline V gene lookup returns CDR1 SQVTM and CDR2 ANQGSEA. The CDR3 has 14 amino acids. Losses at the gene ends were 4 bases for V and 2 bases for J; bases not matched to a gene: 7. The full variable domain, with the rest looked up from reference TRBV29-1 and TRBJ1-2, is SAVISQKPSRDICQRGTSLTIQCQVDSQVTMMFWYRQQPGQSLTLIATANQGSEATYESGFVIDKFPISRPNLTFSTLTVSNMSPEDSSIYLCSVGMGQTNYGYTFGSGTRLTVV.

This clonotype has just a few counts. CDR3 in DNA: TGTGCCAGCAGCCAAGTCACGCCTGGGGCACCCATCTCCTACAATGAGCAGTTCTTC. It codes for CASSQVTPGAPISYNEQFF. The J gene is TRBJ2-1, the V gene TRBV3-1, with a weak D call TRBD1 (5 bases). The germline gives CDR1 LGHDT, CDR2 YNNKEL (reference sequence). V gave up 1 base and J gave up 0 bases, with 19 bases separating them. The CDR3 extends over 19 amino acids.

This clonotype was detected a few times. V gene TRBV12-3 or TRBV12-4 combines with J gene TRBJ1-1; perhaps TRBD1 as D (6 bases). The V gene lost 5 bases and the J gene lost 8 bases, with 9 bases spanning the gap. This CDR3 contains 11 residues. The CDR3: CASSQGPEAFF. CDR3 sequence (DNA): TGTGCCAGCAGTCAGGGGCCCGAAGCTTTCTTT.

There are many counts of this clonotype. The chain couples TRBV6-2 or TRBV6-3 to TRBJ1-1; unclear D gene. The CDR3 length is 13 residues. V was cut by 6 bases and J by 5 bases, with 13 bases left in between. Germline V gene lookup returns CDR1 MNHEY and CDR2 SVGEGT. Here the CDR3 reads CASSSPWGTEAFF. For the CDR3, the DNA is TGTGCCAGCAGCTCCCCTTGGGGTACTGAAGCTTTCTTT.

The chain recombines TRBV7-2 with TRBJ2-4; TRBD2 matches at 9 bases. This CDR3 spans 13 amino acids. V dropped 1 base and J dropped 13; count of bases not matched to a gene: 5. CDR1 and CDR2 (germline): SGHTA, FQGNSA. CDR3: CASSLVQLAGQYF. The CDR3 nucleotides read TGTGCCAGCAGCTTAGTGCAGCTAGCGGGGCAGTACTTC.

This clonotype was picked up many times. V and J are TRBV20-1 and TRBJ1-5; possible D gene TRBD1, 6 bases. Germline V lookup: CDR1 DFQATT, CDR2 SNEGSKA (reference sequence). The V end was cut by 3 bases, the J end by 3 bases, with 9 bases between. The CDR3 totals 13 residues. CDR3 loop: CSASTGSNQPQHF. DNA for the CDR3: TGCAGTGCTAGCACAGGGTCCAATCAGCCCCAGCATTTT.

In this sample, this clonotype turned up a few times. V usage is TRBV7-3 and J usage is TRBJ2-7; D perhaps matches TRBD1 (6 bases). This CDR3 has 16 amino acids. In germline, CDR1 is SGHTA, CDR2 FQGTGA. The V end was cut by 2 bases, the J end by 3 bases, with 17 bases between. As DNA, the CDR3 is TGTGCCAGCAGCTTACGACCAGCAGGGGTTGGCTACGAGCAGTACTTC. Amino acids: CASSLRPAGVGYEQYF.

This clonotype was observed many times. The rearrangement uses TRBV18 and TRBJ2-5; perhaps D is TRBD1 or TRBD2 (5 bases each). Germline CDR1 and CDR2: KGHSH and LQKENI. CDR3 length equals 14 residues. V lost 2 bases to trimming and J lost 1 base, with 8 bases between them. The CDR3 protein is CASSPSGRQETQYF. The CDR3 DNA follows: TGTGCCAGCTCACCATCGGGGCGCCAAGAGACCCAGTACTTC. Supplemented by reference TRBV18 and TRBJ2-5, the full variable domain reads NAGVMQNPRHLVRRRGQEARLRCSPMKGHSHVYWYRQLPEEGLKFMVYLQKENIIDESGMPKERFSAEFPKEGPSILRIQQVVRGDSAAYFCASSPSGRQETQYFGPGTRLLVL.

The table lists this clonotype with a few counts. This rearrangement joins TRBV11-2 to TRBJ1-2; tentative D call: TRBD1 (5 bases). The germline V gene encodes CDR1 SGHAT and CDR2 FQNNGV. The CDR3 runs 17 residues. With 0 bases removed from V and 8 bases from J, the gap between germline ends came to 22 bases. The CDR3 DNA follows: TGTGCCAGCAGCTTAGAGTCTGGTGGTACGGGGCTGTGGGGCTACACCTTC. It yields the protein CASSLESGGTGLWGYTF.

This clonotype appeared a few times. The CDR3 here is CASSGGAGTTNEQFF. The CDR3 nucleotides read TGTGCCAGCAGTGGGGGGGCAGGAACTACCAATGAGCAGTTCTTC. The chain combines TRBV12-3 or TRBV12-4 with TRBJ2-1; tentative D call: TRBD2 (7 bases). There are 15 residues in the CDR3. Trimming took off 5 bases at V and 6 bases at J, with 17 bases between the two ends.

The chain uses TRBV18 and TRBJ1-3; TRBD1 agrees at 8 bases. The CDR3 consists of 16 residues. Germline V gene lookup returns CDR1 KGHSH and CDR2 LQKENI. Trimming cost V 4 bases and J 8 bases; bases outside gene matches: 13. The CDR3 DNA reads TGTGCCAGCTCACTATTCCGGCTACAGGGGGGACACACCATATATTTT. It codes for CASSLFRLQGGHTIYF. Full variable domain (rest looked up from reference TRBV18 and TRBJ1-3): NAGVMQNPRHLVRRRGQEARLRCSPMKGHSHVYWYRQLPEEGLKFMVYLQKENIIDESGMPKERFSAEFPKEGPSILRIQQVVRGDSAAYFCASSLFRLQGGHTIYFGEGSWLTVV.

The rearrangement links TRBV7-9 to TRBJ2-1; TRBD1 might be the D (6 bases). This CDR3 region has 17 residues. The germline V and J ends were trimmed by 5 bases and 7 bases, with 24 bases remaining between them. Germline CDR1 is SEHNR and CDR2 is FQNEAQ (reference sequence). CDR3 region: CASSPRLDSPRRNEQFF. The CDR3 DNA follows: TGTGCCAGCAGCCCCAGACTGGACAGCCCGCGGAGGAATGAGCAGTTCTTC.

The chain joins TRBV7-9 to TRBJ2-7; D gene unclear. The V and J ends lost 5 bases and 1 base respectively, with 15 bases between them. CDR1 is SEHNR, CDR2 FQNEAQ, per germline (reference sequence). The CDR3 extends over 15 amino acids. The CDR3 DNA follows: TGTGCCAGCAGCGCCACCACTCCGATTTCCTACGAGCAGTACTTC. It is translated as CASSATTPISYEQYF.

The chain uses TRBV12-3 or TRBV12-4 and TRBJ2-3; the match to TRBD2 covers 12 bases. J was trimmed by 7 bases and V by 6 bases; bases with no gene match: 5. The CDR3 contains 14 residues. CDR3 in DNA: TGTGCCAGCAGAGGACTAGCGGGGTCAAATACGCAGTATTTT. This translates into CASRGLAGSNTQYF.

This clonotype appeared a few times. The chain links TRBV2 to TRBJ2-2; D is perhaps TRBD1 (6 bases). Germline V gene data show CDR1 as SNHLY and CDR2 as FYNNEI. CDR3 length equals 15 residues. The V end was cut by 7 bases, the J end by 1 base, with 13 bases between. Here the CDR3 reads CASKGETGNTGELFF. CDR3 nucleotide sequence: TGTGCCAGCAAGGGGGAGACAGGGAACACCGGGGAGCTGTTTTTT. The variable domain in full, completed from reference TRBV2 and TRBJ2-2, reads EPEVTQTPSHQVTQMGQEVILRCVPISNHLYFYWYRQILGQKVEFLVSFYNNEISEKSEIFDDQFSVERPDGSNFTLKIRSTKLEDSAMYFCASKGETGNTGELFFGEGSRLTVL.

This clonotype was seen a handful of times. The chain uses TRBV5-1 and TRBJ2-1; the match to TRBD2 covers 9 bases. V shed 4 bases, J shed 7 bases, and the junction held 12 bases outside the gene matches. The CDR3 totals 16 residues. Germline-derived CDR1 and CDR2 are SGHRS and YFSETQ. The CDR3 protein is CASSLGLARAANEQFF. For the CDR3, the DNA is TGCGCCAGCAGCCTGGGACTAGCAAGAGCCGCGAATGAGCAGTTCTTC.

This clonotype was seen only a few times. The chain has TRBV6-5 and TRBJ1-2, with D tentatively TRBD1 (5 bases). The CDR3 consists of 13 residues. Germline assignment: CDR1 MNHEY and CDR2 SVGAGI. The V and J ends lost 4 bases and 5 bases respectively, with 11 bases between them. The CDR3 DNA reads as TGTGCCAGCAGTTCCGGGGCCCTTTATGGCTACACCTTC. This translates into CASSSGALYGYTF.

The chain combines TRBV20-1 with TRBJ2-1; 10 bases match TRBD1. V dropped 6 bases and J dropped 1; count of bases not matched to a gene: 15. Germline CDR1 DFQATT, CDR2 SNEGSKA (reference sequence). This CDR3 is 18 amino acids long. CDR3 amino acids: CSALSRDRGGGSYNEQFF. DNA for the CDR3: TGCAGTGCCCTCTCCCGGGACAGGGGCGGAGGGTCCTACAATGAGCAGTTCTTC.

On this clonotype itself: Relative to the germline gene, one junction end is altered; a read error may explain this. V gene TRBV5-1 combines with J gene TRBJ2-2, with TRBD1 matching 8 bases. The CDR3 contains 15 residues. Germline values: CDR1 SGHRS, CDR2 YFSETQ. The CDR3 sequence is CASSQDRANTGELFF. The CDR3 region has the DNA TGTGCCAGCAGCCAGGACAGGGCGAACACCGGGGAGCTGTTTTTT.

V is TRBV21-1 and J is TRBJ1-5; TRBD1 reflects the table's D call only, with no check against the DNA. TRBV21-1 is designated a pseudogene. The CDR3 length is 17 residues. CDR3 sequence reads: CASTPGDRVKNNQPQHF. The DNA for the CDR3 is TGTGCCAGCACCCCAGGGGACAGGGTTAAGAACAATCAGCCCCAGCATTTT.

This clonotype was recorded only once. This chain connects TRBV7-2 to TRBJ2-3; 7 positions match TRBD2. The CDR3 spans 14 residues. Trimming cost V 5 bases and J 6 bases; bases outside gene matches: 8. The germline V gene encodes CDR1 SGHTA and CDR2 FQGNSA. The CDR3 here is CASSQKWGGDTQYF. In DNA form, the CDR3 reads TGTGCCAGCAGCCAAAAATGGGGAGGGGATACGCAGTATTTT.

This clonotype has a handful of counts. The gene calls are TRBV15 and TRBJ1-5; D is unresolved. Germline CDR1 is LNHNV and CDR2 is YYDKDF (reference sequence). CDR3 length equals 12 residues. V lost 0 bases and J lost 8, with 5 bases in between. DNA for the CDR3: TGTGCCACCAGCAGAGACTGGAAGCCCCAGCATTTT. It encodes CATSRDWKPQHF.

The chain is built from TRBV5-5 and TRBJ2-1; tentative D call: TRBD2 (7 bases). This CDR3 comprises 15 residues. Between the trimmed V and J ends, which lost 4 bases and 5 bases, there was a span of 16 bases. CDR1 is SGHKS and CDR2 is YYEKEE in the germline V gene (reference sequence). In DNA form, the CDR3 reads TGTGCCAGCAGCCCCTTTGGGGGGGCCCACAATGAGCAGTTCTTC. Protein: CASSPFGGAHNEQFF.

This clonotype has a handful of counts. The chain joins TRBV28 to TRBJ2-1; 12 bases align to TRBD2. The CDR3 runs to 17 residues. Germline V gene data show CDR1 as MDHEN and CDR2 as SYDVKM. The V and J ends lost 4 bases and 4 bases, in that order; junction bases with no gene match: 8. The CDR3 DNA is TGTGCCAGCAGTTCCCGACTAGCGGGGGCCTTTTACAATGAGCAGTTCTTC. Translated: CASSSRLAGAFYNEQFF.

This chain joins TRBV3-1 and TRBJ2-1, with 15 bases matching TRBD2. The V and J ends lost 10 bases and 7 bases, in that order; junction bases with no gene match: 17. Per the germline V gene, CDR1 is LGHDT and CDR2 is YNNKEL (reference sequence). The length of the CDR3 is 18 residues. DNA of the CDR3: TGTGCCATCTGTCCCCGGACTAGCGGGGGGGCCGGGTGGAATGAGCAGTTCTTC. Its translation is CAICPRTSGGAGWNEQFF.